The 28 T cell receptor beta chains below come from one sample, sequenced in a study of cytomegalovirus exposure and HLA in healthy donors. Method: immunoSEQ multiplex PCR; TCRdb's copy keeps in-frame clones and lacks some. Here the sample spans tens of thousands of clones, over 90% being singletons. Sample: PBMCs. The source is a young woman in good health and CMV-seropositive.

This sequence joins TRBV6-1 and TRBJ2-4, with D unresolved. The CDR3 totals 14 residues. The V end was cut by 1 base, the J end by 6 bases, with 10 bases between. Germline-derived CDR1 and CDR2 are MNHNS and SASEGT. The CDR3 DNA follows: TGTGCCAGCAGTGAAGGCAGTATGGCAAACATTCAGTACTTC. Its translation: CASSEGSMANIQYF.

The chain has TRBV14 and TRBJ2-1, with D possibly TRBD2 on 6 matching bases. Between the trimmed V and J ends, which lost 1 base and 6 bases, there was a span of 13 bases. The germline CDR1 and CDR2 sequences are SGHDN and FVKESK. The CDR3 runs 15 residues. The CDR3, as DNA: TGTGCCAGCAGCCAAGGGATCCACGGGGGCAATGAGCAGTTCTTC. Translated, it gives CASSQGIHGGNEQFF.

Here the CDR3 DNA reads TGTGCCAGCAGTTTCACTAGCGGGGTATTCAATGAGCAGTTCTTC. Translating it yields CASSFTSGVFNEQFF. The chain carries TRBV27 and TRBJ2-1, with 10 bases identical to TRBD2. Germline assignment: CDR1 MNHEY and CDR2 SMNVEV (reference sequence). The CDR3 has 15 residues. Trimming took 3 bases from V and 6 from J; bases not matched to a gene: 5.

The J gene is TRBJ2-1, the V gene TRBV28; no clear D. This CDR3 comprises 18 residues. With 10 bases removed from V and 0 bases from J, the gap between germline ends came to 25 bases. Germline loops: CDR1 MDHEN, CDR2 SYDVKM. The DNA for the CDR3 is TGTGCCACTTCAAGCCGTTCCCTCCCCCCGAGCTCCTACAATGAGCAGTTCTTC. Amino acids: CATSSRSLPPSSYNEQFF.

The chain combines TRBV18 with TRBJ1-5, with no clear D. The CDR3 extends over 15 amino acids. Deletions cut 1 base from V and 4 bases from J, with 11 bases between. Germline V gene sequence: CDR1 KGHSH, CDR2 LQKENI. CDR3 amino acids: CASSPRPGNNQPQHF. DNA for the CDR3: TGTGCCAGCTCACCACGGCCAGGAAATAATCAGCCCCAGCATTTT. Full variable domain (missing parts from reference TRBV18 and TRBJ1-5): NAGVMQNPRHLVRRRGQEARLRCSPMKGHSHVYWYRQLPEEGLKFMVYLQKENIIDESGMPKERFSAEFPKEGPSILRIQQVVRGDSAAYFCASSPRPGNNQPQHFGDGTRLSIL.

This sequence joins TRBV5-6 and TRBJ2-7; a weak D match, TRBD2 (5 bases). CDR1 is SGHDT and CDR2 is YYEEEE in the germline V gene. The CDR3 is 14 amino acids. V dropped 2 bases and J dropped 2 bases, with 11 bases sitting between them. The CDR3: CASSLLGLTYEQYF. CDR3 nucleotides: TGTGCCAGCAGCTTACTCGGACTGACCTACGAGCAGTACTTC.

The chain couples TRBV7-9 to TRBJ2-1, with TRBD2 matching over 13 bases. CDR1 is SEHNR and CDR2 is FQNEAQ in the germline V gene (reference sequence). Germline trimming cut 5 bases from V and 0 bases from J; bases unmatched to any gene: 4. This CDR3 is 17 amino acids long. The CDR3 is CASSQGTSGTSYNEQFF. The CDR3 DNA reads TGTGCCAGCAGCCAAGGGACTAGCGGGACCTCCTACAATGAGCAGTTCTTC.

The chain links TRBV7-9 to TRBJ1-2; 9 positions agree with TRBD1. Looked up from germline, CDR1 is SEHNR and CDR2 is FQNEAQ (reference sequence). The CDR3 totals 15 residues. V gave up 6 bases and J gave up 4 bases; unmatched junction bases: 9. CDR3 protein: CASRPPGQGIYGYTF. Written as DNA, the CDR3 is TGTGCCAGCAGACCGCCGGGACAGGGCATCTATGGCTACACCTTC. Together with reference TRBV7-9 and TRBJ1-2, the CDR3 gives the full variable domain: DTGVSQNPRHKITKRGQNVTFRCDPISEHNRLYWYRQTLGQGPEFLTYFQNEAQLEKSRLLSDRFSAERPKGSFSTLEIQRTEQGDSAMYLCASRPPGQGIYGYTFGSGTRLTVV.

The chain links TRBV5-5 to TRBJ2-7, with no clear D. CDR1 SGHKS and CDR2 YYEKEE come from the germline V gene (reference sequence). The CDR3 runs 11 residues. V dropped 5 bases and J dropped 4 bases, with 7 bases sitting between them. Written as DNA, the CDR3 is TGTGCCAGCAGTATGTCGTACGAGCAGTACTTC. As protein: CASSMSYEQYF.

The chain uses TRBV18 and TRBJ2-5, with a tentative D call TRBD2 (6 bases). The CDR3 consists of 16 residues. The germline V and J ends were trimmed by 2 bases and 5 bases, with 18 bases remaining between them. CDR1 and CDR2 from the germline V gene are KGHSH and LQKENI. The CDR3 DNA reads as TGTGCCAGCTCACCATCGGGACGCCCGGCGGGGGAGACCCAGTACTTC. Its protein product is CASSPSGRPAGETQYF. The variable domain in full, completed from reference TRBV18 and TRBJ2-5, reads NAGVMQNPRHLVRRRGQEARLRCSPMKGHSHVYWYRQLPEEGLKFMVYLQKENIIDESGMPKERFSAEFPKEGPSILRIQQVVRGDSAAYFCASSPSGRPAGETQYFGPGTRLLVL.

V and J are TRBV30 and TRBJ1-2; 8 bases match TRBD1. The V segment lost 2 bases and the J segment 4 bases; nucleotides outside the gene matches: 9. The CDR3 is made up of 15 amino acids. Germline V gene sequence: CDR1 GTSNPN, CDR2 SVGIG (reference sequence). CDR3 region: CAWSKDTTGGYGYTF. The CDR3 bases are TGTGCCTGGAGTAAGGATACAACAGGGGGCTATGGCTACACCTTC. The full variable domain, completed using reference TRBV30 and TRBJ1-2, is SQTIHQWPATLVQPVGSPLSLECTVEGTSNPNLYWYRQAAGRGLQLLFYSVGIGQISSEVPQNLSASRPQDRQFILSSKKLLLSDSGFYLCAWSKDTTGGYGYTFGSGTRLTVV.

V usage is TRBV18 and J usage is TRBJ1-1; D might be TRBD1 (6 bases). V gave up 4 bases and J gave up 2 bases, with 29 bases separating them. Germline V lookup: CDR1 KGHSH, CDR2 LQKENI. This CDR3 has 20 residues. In DNA form, the CDR3 reads TGTGCCAGCTCACACATTGGGGCAGCTGGACAGTTAAGTCGTAACACTGAAGCTTTCTTT. Its protein product is CASSHIGAAGQLSRNTEAFF. The full variable domain, with the rest looked up from reference TRBV18 and TRBJ1-1, is NAGVMQNPRHLVRRRGQEARLRCSPMKGHSHVYWYRQLPEEGLKFMVYLQKENIIDESGMPKERFSAEFPKEGPSILRIQQVVRGDSAAYFCASSHIGAAGQLSRNTEAFFGQGTRLTVV.

This chain uses TRBV29-1 with TRBJ2-2, with TRBD1 matching 7 bases. After removal of 6 bases from V and 6 bases from J, the junction contained 10 bases not matched to a gene. Looked up from germline, CDR1 is SQVTM and CDR2 is ANQGSEA. This CDR3 is built from 14 residues. The CDR3 coding sequence is TGCAGCGTCAAAGACAGGGTGGAATCCGGGGAGCTGTTTTTT. It yields the protein CSVKDRVESGELFF.

J is TRBJ2-3 and V is TRBV11-2; D uncertain. Germline V gives CDR1 SGHAT, CDR2 FQNNGV. This CDR3 spans 14 amino acids. V dropped 4 bases and J dropped 4 bases, with 12 bases sitting between them. The CDR3 loop reads CASSSGPYPDTQYF. The DNA of the CDR3 is TGTGCCAGCAGCTCTGGGCCGTACCCAGATACGCAGTATTTT.

J is TRBJ2-5 and V is TRBV6-5; D possibly corresponds to TRBD2 (5 bases). V lost 2 bases to trimming and J lost 1 base, with 8 bases between them. The germline V gene has CDR1 MNHEY and CDR2 SVGAGI. The CDR3 consists of 14 residues. The CDR3 DNA follows: TGTGCCAGCAGTTACGGCCTAGCCCAAGAGACCCAGTACTTC. It yields the protein CASSYGLAQETQYF.

This rearrangement joins TRBV10-3 to TRBJ1-4; D is undetermined. V was cut by 7 bases and J by 8 bases, with 11 bases left in between. The germline CDR1 and CDR2 sequences are ENHRY and SYGVKD. The CDR3 sequence is 12 residues long. The CDR3 sequence is CAINNPREKLFF. CDR3 in DNA: TGTGCCATCAATAACCCCCGGGAAAAACTGTTTTTT.

The chain couples TRBV4-1 to TRBJ2-1, with TRBD2 matching over 8 bases. CDR3 size: 14 residues. Germline V CDR1 and CDR2: MGHRA, YSYEKL. Unmatched junction bases numbered 6, after V lost 4 bases and J lost 7 bases. The CDR3 reads CASSRKRESNEQFF. CDR3 in DNA: TGCGCCAGCAGCCGTAAGCGGGAGTCAAATGAGCAGTTCTTC.

The chain has TRBV6-4 and TRBJ2-3; 7 nucleotides line up with TRBD2. V lost 2 bases, J lost 2 bases, and 7 bases stayed unmatched. The germline gives CDR1 MRHNA, CDR2 SNTAGT. CDR3 length: 16 amino acids. CDR3 protein: CASSDQPGGTTDTQYF. The CDR3 DNA sequence: TGTGCCAGCAGTGACCAACCGGGGGGAACCACAGATACGCAGTATTTT.

V is TRBV11-3 and J is TRBJ2-7, with D tentatively TRBD1 (6 bases). Trimming left V 5 bases short and J 0 bases short, with 11 bases between. Per germline, CDR1 SGHNT and CDR2 YENEEA. The CDR3 length is 14 residues. Written as DNA, the CDR3 is TGTGCCAGCAGCCCCGGGACATCCTCCTACGAGCAGTACTTC. It encodes CASSPGTSSYEQYF.

This clone was found once. The chain recombines TRBV7-3 with TRBJ1-1, with D possibly matching TRBD1 (5 bases). Germline CDR1 and CDR2: SGHTA and FQGTGA. The CDR3 has 14 residues. V was shortened by 3 bases and J by 5 bases, with 13 bases between the two germline ends. The CDR3 DNA reads TGTGCCAGCAGCTTCGGTCAGGGAGGGACTGAAGCTTTCTTT. This codes for CASSFGQGGTEAFF.

The chain is built from TRBV11-2 and TRBJ2-2; D might be TRBD2 (5 bases). The CDR3 length is 14 residues. From germline, CDR1 is SGHAT and CDR2 FQNNGV. The V gene lost 1 base and the J gene lost 6 bases, with 9 bases spanning the gap. The CDR3 loop reads CASSLAGIAGELFF. CDR3 DNA sequence: TGTGCCAGCAGCTTAGCCGGGATCGCCGGGGAGCTGTTTTTT.

The chain couples TRBV6-4 to TRBJ2-5, with D possibly TRBD1 on 6 matching bases. The CDR3 spans 19 residues. Trimming cost V 0 bases and J 5 bases, with 25 bases left between them. The germline CDR1 and CDR2 sequences are MRHNA and SNTAGT. The CDR3: CASSDSRIGFGGRWETQYF. The CDR3 bases are TGTGCCAGCAGTGACTCGCGGATAGGTTTTGGGGGCAGGTGGGAGACCCAGTACTTC.

The chain joins TRBV2 to TRBJ2-1; TRBD2 is a possible D gene (6 bases). CDR1 is SNHLY and CDR2 is FYNNEI in the germline V gene. The CDR3 runs 14 residues. V was cut by 9 bases and J by 2 bases, with 14 bases left in between. This CDR3 reads CASTPGETYNEQFF. The CDR3 region has the DNA TGTGCCAGTACCCCGGGAGAGACCTACAATGAGCAGTTCTTC.

As regards this clone: Other DNA sequences within the sample encode an identical CDR3. The chain carries TRBV6-1 and TRBJ1-1; possible D gene TRBD1, 6 bases. The V and J ends lost 1 base and 5 bases respectively, with 11 bases between them. The CDR3 is 14 residues long. CDR1 is MNHNS, CDR2 SASEGT, per germline. The DNA for the CDR3 is TGTGCCAGCAGTGAAGACAGGGTTAGGACTGAAGCTTTCTTT. Amino acid sequence: CASSEDRVRTEAFF.

In DNA form, the CDR3 reads TGTGCCAGCAGCTTTAGGACTAGCGGCAATGAGCAGTTCTTC. Its protein product is CASSFRTSGNEQFF. V is TRBV7-2 and J is TRBJ2-1; 10 bases align to TRBD2. The CDR3 sequence is 14 residues long. Germline V gene lookup returns CDR1 SGHTA and CDR2 FQGNSA. The V segment lost 3 bases and the J segment 6 bases; nucleotides outside the gene matches: 2.

The chain recombines TRBV27 with TRBJ2-7; 7 nucleotides line up with TRBD2. Trimming at V came to 5 bases and at J to 7 bases, leaving 11 bases not matched to a gene. The CDR3 contains 14 residues. Germline CDR1 reads MNHEY; CDR2 reads SMNVEV (reference sequence). The CDR3 DNA follows: TGTGCCAGCAGTCAAACGACTGGCGGGGGTGAGCAGTACTTC. Translating gives CASSQTTGGGEQYF.

This chain joins TRBV4-3 and TRBJ1-1; D gene uncertain. The V gene's germline CDR1 is LGHNA and CDR2 YSLEER. The CDR3 loop spans 14 amino acids. V lost 1 base to trimming and J lost 11 bases, with 17 bases between them. The CDR3 coding sequence is TGCGCCAGCAGCCAAGTGACACATAACACTCGGGCTTTCTTT. This sequence encodes CASSQVTHNTRAFF.

The table lists this clone with a count of one. The chain carries TRBV13 and TRBJ1-2, with 8 positions matching TRBD1. The CDR3 totals 14 residues. CDR1 is PRHDT, CDR2 FYEKMQ, per germline (reference sequence). After removal of 4 bases from V and 8 bases from J, the junction contained 9 bases not matched to a gene. CDR3 amino acids: CASSSTGELEGYTF. CDR3 sequence (DNA): TGTGCCAGCAGCTCGACAGGGGAGTTGGAGGGCTACACCTTC.